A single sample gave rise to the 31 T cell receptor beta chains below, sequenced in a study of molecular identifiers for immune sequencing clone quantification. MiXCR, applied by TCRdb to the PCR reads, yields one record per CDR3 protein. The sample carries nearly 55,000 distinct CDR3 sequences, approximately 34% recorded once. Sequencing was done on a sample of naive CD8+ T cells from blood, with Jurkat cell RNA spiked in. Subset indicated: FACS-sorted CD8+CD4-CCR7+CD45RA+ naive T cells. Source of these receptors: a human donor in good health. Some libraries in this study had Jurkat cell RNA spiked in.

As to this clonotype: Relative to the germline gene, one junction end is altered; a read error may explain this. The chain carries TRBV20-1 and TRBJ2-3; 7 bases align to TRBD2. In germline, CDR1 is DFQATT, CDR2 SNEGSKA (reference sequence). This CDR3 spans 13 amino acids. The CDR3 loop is CSAQGTITATQYF. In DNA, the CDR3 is TGCAGTGCTCAAGGGACTATCACAGCTACGCAGTATTTT.

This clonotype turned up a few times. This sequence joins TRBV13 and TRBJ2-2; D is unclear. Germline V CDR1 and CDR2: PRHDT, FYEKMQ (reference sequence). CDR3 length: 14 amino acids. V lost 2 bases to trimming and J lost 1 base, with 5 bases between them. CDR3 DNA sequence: TGTGCCAGCAGCTTATGGCAGAACACCGGGGAGCTGTTTTTT. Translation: CASSLWQNTGELFF.

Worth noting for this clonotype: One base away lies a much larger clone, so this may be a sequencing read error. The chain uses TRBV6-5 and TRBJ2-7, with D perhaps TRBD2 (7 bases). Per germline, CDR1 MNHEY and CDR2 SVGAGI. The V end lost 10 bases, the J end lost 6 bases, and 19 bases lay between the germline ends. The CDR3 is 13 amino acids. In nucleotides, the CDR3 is TGTGCCATTGGACGGGGGGCAATTAGCGAGCAGTACTTC. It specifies CAIGRGAISEQYF.

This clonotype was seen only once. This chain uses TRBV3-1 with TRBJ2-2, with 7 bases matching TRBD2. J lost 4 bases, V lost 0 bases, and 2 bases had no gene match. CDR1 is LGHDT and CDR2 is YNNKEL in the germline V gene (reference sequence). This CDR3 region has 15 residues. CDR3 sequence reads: CASSQEAGSTGELFF. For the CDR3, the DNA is TGTGCCAGCAGCCAAGAAGCGGGGAGCACCGGGGAGCTGTTTTTT.

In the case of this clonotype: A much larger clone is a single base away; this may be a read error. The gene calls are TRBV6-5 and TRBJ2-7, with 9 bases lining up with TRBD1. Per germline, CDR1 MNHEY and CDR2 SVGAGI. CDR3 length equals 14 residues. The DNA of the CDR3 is TGTGCCGGCAGTTACAGGGGGCCCGCCGGCGAGCAGTACTTC. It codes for CAGSYRGPAGEQYF.

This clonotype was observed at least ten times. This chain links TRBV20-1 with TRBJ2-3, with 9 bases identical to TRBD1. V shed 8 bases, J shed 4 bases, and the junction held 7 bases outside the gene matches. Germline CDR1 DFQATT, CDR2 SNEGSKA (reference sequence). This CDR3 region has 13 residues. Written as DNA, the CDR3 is TGCAGTAGAACAGGGGGCAGGGCAGATACGCAGTATTTT. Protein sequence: CSRTGGRADTQYF.

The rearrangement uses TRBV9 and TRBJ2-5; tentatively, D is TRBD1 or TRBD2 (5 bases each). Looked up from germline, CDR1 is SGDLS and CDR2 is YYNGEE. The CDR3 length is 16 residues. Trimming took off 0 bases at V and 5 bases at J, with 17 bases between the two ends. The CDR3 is CASSVDGHPRGETQYF. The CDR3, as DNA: TGTGCCAGCAGCGTAGACGGACACCCGAGGGGCGAGACCCAGTACTTC.

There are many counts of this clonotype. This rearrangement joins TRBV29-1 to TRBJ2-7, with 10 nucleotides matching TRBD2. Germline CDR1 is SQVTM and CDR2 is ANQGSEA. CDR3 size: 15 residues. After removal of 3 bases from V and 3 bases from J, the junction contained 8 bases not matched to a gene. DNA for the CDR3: TGCAGCGTTGAGTATTTTCTAGCGGGGGACTACGAGCAGTACTTC. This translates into CSVEYFLAGDYEQYF.

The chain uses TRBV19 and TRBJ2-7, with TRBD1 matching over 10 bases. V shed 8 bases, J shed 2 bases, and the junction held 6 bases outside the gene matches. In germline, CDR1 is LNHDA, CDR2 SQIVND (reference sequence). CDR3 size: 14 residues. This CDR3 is CASARGTGAYEQYF. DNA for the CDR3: TGTGCCAGTGCCCGCGGGACAGGGGCCTACGAGCAGTACTTC. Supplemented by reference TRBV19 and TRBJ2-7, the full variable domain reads DGGITQSPKYLFRKEGQNVTLSCEQNLNHDAMYWYRQDPGQGLRLIYYSQIVNDFQKGDIAEGYSVSREKKESFPLTVTSAQKNPTAFYLCASARGTGAYEQYFGPGTRLTVT.

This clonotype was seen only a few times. The CDR3 sequence: CASSLAGQVYGQFF. The CDR3 coding sequence is TGTGCCAGCAGCTTAGCGGGACAGGTCTATGGGCAGTTCTTC. This chain joins TRBV11-2 and TRBJ2-1; 8 bases align to TRBD1. The CDR3 is made up of 14 amino acids. V trimming: 1 base; J trimming: 12 bases; junction bases outside the gene matches: 8. Germline lookup yields CDR1 SGHAT and CDR2 FQNNGV.

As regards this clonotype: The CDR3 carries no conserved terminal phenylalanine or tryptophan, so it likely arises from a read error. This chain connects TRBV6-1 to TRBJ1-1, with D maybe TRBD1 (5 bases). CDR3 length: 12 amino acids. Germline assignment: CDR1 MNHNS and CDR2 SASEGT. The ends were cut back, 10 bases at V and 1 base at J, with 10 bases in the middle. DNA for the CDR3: TGTGCCATAACCGGGGGGAACACTGAAGCTTTCTTA. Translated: CAITGGNTEAFL.

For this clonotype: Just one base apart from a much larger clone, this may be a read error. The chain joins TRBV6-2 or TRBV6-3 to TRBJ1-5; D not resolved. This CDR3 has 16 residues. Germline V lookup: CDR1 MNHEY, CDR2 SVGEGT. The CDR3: CASSSIKAGSNQLQHF. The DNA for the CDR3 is TGTGCCAGCAGTTCGATTAAGGCTGGGAGCAATCAGCTCCAGCATTTT.

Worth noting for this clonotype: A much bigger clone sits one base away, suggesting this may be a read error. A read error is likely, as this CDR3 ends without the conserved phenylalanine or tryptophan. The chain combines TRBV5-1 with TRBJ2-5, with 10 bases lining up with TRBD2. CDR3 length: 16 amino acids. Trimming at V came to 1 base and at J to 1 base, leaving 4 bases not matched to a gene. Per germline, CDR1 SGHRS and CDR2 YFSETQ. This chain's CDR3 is CASSLISGRTQETQYI. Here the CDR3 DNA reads TGCGCCAGCAGCTTGATTAGCGGGAGGACCCAAGAGACCCAGTACATC.

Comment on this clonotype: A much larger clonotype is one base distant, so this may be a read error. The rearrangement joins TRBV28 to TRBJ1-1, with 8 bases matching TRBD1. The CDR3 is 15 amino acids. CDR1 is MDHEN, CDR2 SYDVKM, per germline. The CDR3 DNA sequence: TGTGCCAGCAGTTCCCGGGACAGGATGAACACTGAAGCTATCTTT. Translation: CASSSRDRMNTEAIF. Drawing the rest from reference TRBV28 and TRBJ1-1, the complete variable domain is DVKVTQSSRYLVKRTGEKVFLECVQDMDHENMFWYRQDPGLGLRLIYFSYDVKMKEKGDIPEGYSVSREKKERFSLILESASTNQTSMYLCASSSRDRMNTEAIFGQGTRLTVV.

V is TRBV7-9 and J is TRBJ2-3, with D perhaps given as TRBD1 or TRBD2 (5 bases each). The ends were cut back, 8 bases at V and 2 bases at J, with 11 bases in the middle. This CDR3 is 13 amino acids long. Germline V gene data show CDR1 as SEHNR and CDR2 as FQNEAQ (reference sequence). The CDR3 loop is CASSSGTTDTQYF. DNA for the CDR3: TGTGCCAGCTCGTCGGGGACCACAGATACGCAGTATTTT.

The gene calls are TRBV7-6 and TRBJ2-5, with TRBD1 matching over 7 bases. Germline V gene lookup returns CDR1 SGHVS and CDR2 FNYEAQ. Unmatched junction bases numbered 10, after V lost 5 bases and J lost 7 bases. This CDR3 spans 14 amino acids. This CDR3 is CASSPQGRAGTQYF. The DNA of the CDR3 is TGTGCCAGCAGCCCACAGGGGCGAGCAGGGACCCAGTACTTC. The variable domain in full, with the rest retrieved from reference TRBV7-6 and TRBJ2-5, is GAGVSQSPRYKVTKRGQDVALRCDPISGHVSLYWYRQALGQGPEFLTYFNYEAQQDKSGLPNDRFSAERPEGSISTLTIQRTEQRDSAMYRCASSPQGRAGTQYFGPGTRLLVL.

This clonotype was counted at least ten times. CDR3 DNA: TGTGCCAGCCAACCGGGACTAGCGGTCCGGACCCGGGAGACCCAGTACTTC. Translation: CASQPGLAVRTRETQYF. The chain carries TRBV28 and TRBJ2-5; TRBD2 aligns across 11 bases. The germline CDR1 and CDR2 sequences are MDHEN and SYDVKM. J lost 5 bases, V lost 8 bases, and 16 bases had no gene match. The CDR3 is made up of 17 amino acids.

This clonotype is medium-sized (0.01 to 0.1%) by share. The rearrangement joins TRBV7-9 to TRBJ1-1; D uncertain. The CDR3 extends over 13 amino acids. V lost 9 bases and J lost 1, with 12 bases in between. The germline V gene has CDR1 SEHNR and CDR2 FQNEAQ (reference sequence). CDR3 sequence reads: CASSLATNTEAFF. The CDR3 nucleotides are TGTGCCAGTAGTTTAGCAACGAACACTGAAGCTTTCTTT.

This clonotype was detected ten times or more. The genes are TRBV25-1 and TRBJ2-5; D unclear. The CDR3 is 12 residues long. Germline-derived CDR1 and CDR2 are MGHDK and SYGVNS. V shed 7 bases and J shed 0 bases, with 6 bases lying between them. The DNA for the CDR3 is TGTGCCAGCACTACGGACCAAGAGACCCAGTACTTC. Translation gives CASTTDQETQYF. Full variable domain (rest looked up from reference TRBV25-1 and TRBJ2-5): EADIYQTPRYLVIGTGKKITLECSQTMGHDKMYWYQQDPGMELHLIHYSYGVNSTEKGDLSSESTVSRIRTEHFPLTLESARPSHTSQYLCASTTDQETQYFGPGTRLLVL.

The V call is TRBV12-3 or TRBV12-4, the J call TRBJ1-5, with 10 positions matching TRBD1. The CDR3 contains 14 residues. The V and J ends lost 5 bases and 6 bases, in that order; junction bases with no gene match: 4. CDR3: CASSRTGGSQPQHF. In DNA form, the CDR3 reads TGTGCCAGCAGTCGGACAGGGGGTAGTCAGCCCCAGCATTTT.

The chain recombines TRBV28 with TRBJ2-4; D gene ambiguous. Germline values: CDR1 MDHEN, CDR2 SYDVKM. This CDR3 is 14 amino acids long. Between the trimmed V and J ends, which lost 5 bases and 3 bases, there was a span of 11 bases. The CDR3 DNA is TGTGCCAGCAGTGCAAAATACGGCAAAAACATTCAGTACTTC. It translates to CASSAKYGKNIQYF.

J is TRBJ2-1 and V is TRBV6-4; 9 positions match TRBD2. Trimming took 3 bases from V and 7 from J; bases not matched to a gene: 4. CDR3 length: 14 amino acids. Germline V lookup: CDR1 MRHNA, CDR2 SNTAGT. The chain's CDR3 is CASSELAGYNEQFF. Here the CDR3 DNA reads TGTGCCAGCAGTGAACTAGCGGGTTATAATGAGCAGTTCTTC.

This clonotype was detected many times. The CDR3 reads CASSFPLAGAADTQYF. CDR3 coding DNA: TGTGCCAGCAGCTTTCCTTTGGCGGGAGCGGCAGATACGCAGTATTTT. V usage is TRBV7-9 and J usage is TRBJ2-3, with 7 bases fitting TRBD2. There are 16 residues in the CDR3. V lost 3 bases to trimming and J lost 4 bases; unmatched junction nucleotides: 10. Germline-derived CDR1 and CDR2 are SEHNR and FQNEAQ (reference sequence).

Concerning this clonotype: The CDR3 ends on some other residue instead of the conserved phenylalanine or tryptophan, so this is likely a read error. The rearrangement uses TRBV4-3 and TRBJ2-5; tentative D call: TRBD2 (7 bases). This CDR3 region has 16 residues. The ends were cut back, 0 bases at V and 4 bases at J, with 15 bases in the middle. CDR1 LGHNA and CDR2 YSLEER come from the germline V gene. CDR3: CASSQEGLGGLETQYI. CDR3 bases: TGCGCCAGCAGCCAAGAAGGCTTGGGGGGGCTAGAGACCCAGTACATC.

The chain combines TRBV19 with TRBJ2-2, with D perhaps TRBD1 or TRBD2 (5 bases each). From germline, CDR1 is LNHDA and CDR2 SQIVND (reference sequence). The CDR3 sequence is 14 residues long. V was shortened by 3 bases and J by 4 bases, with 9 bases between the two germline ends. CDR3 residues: CASSIWGSTGELFF. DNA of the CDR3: TGTGCCAGTAGTATTTGGGGGAGCACCGGGGAGCTGTTTTTT.

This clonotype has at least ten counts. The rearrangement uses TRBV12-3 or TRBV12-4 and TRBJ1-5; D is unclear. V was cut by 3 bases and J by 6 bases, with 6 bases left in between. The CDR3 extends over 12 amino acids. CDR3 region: CASSLAGQPQHF. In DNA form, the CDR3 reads TGTGCCAGCAGTTTGGCGGGTCAGCCCCAGCATTTT.

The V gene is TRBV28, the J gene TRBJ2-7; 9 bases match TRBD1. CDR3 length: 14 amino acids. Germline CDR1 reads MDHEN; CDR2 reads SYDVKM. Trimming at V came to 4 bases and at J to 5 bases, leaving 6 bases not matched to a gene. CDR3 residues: CASSYRGLMNEQYF. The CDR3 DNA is TGTGCCAGCAGTTACAGGGGGCTCATGAACGAGCAGTACTTC. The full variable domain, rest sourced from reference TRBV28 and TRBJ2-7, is DVKVTQSSRYLVKRTGEKVFLECVQDMDHENMFWYRQDPGLGLRLIYFSYDVKMKEKGDIPEGYSVSREKKERFSLILESASTNQTSMYLCASSYRGLMNEQYFGPGTRLTVT.

The chain's CDR3 is CASSQESGTFTEKLFF. The CDR3 DNA sequence: TGCGCCAGCAGCCAAGAATCCGGGACCTTTACTGAAAAACTGTTTTTT. This chain joins TRBV4-1 and TRBJ1-4; tentative D call: TRBD1 (5 bases). Germline-derived CDR1 and CDR2 are MGHRA and YSYEKL. The ends were cut back, 0 bases at V and 7 bases at J, with 15 bases in the middle. The CDR3 spans 16 residues.

CDR3 nucleotide sequence: TGTGCCAGCAGTTACGCCGGGGAGACCCAGTACTTC. This translates into CASSYAGETQYF. V and J are TRBV6-5 and TRBJ2-5; D is undetermined. Germline V gene data show CDR1 as MNHEY and CDR2 as SVGAGI. The CDR3 is 12 amino acids. Between the trimmed V and J ends, which lost 2 bases and 5 bases, there was a span of 6 bases.

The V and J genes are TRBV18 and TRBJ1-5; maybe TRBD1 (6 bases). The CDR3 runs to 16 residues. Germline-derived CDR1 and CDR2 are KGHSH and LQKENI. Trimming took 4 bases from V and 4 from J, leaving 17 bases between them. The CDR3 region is CASSRSQGPSNQPQHF. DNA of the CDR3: TGTGCCAGCTCACGGAGTCAGGGGCCCTCGAATCAGCCCCAGCATTTT. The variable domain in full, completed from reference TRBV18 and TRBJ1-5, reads NAGVMQNPRHLVRRRGQEARLRCSPMKGHSHVYWYRQLPEEGLKFMVYLQKENIIDESGMPKERFSAEFPKEGPSILRIQQVVRGDSAAYFCASSRSQGPSNQPQHFGDGTRLSIL.

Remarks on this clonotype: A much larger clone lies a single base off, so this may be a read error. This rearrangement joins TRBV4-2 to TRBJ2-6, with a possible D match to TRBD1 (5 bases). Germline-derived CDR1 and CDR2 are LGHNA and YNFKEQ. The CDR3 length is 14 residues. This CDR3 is CASSPALGADVLTF. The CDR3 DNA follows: TGTGCCAGCAGCCCGGCCTTAGGGGCCGACGTCCTGACTTTC.